This entry features one T cell receptor beta chain sequence. Its target is unknown. The sample is drawn from a study of CXCR3-negative and CXCR3-positive naive CD8 T cells. With more than 250,000 cells each, the CD8+ T cell subsets were individually sorted in triplicate. Through 5' RACE with UMI labels, the TRB cDNA libraries were prepared. For each CDR3 protein, TCRdb gives one entry from its re-call of the 5' RACE reads, without DNA. The sample yields roughly 48,000 distinct CDR3 sequences, of which the top ten take up 14% to 15%. Study-wide results and limits: The study inferred TCR strength from TRB CDR3 properties and found comparable surface CD5 between naive subsets. Both naive subsets showed comparably high diversity, and memory CD8+ cells showed much lower diversity.

Sequences were obtained from memory CD8+ T cells from blood. This clonotype was sampled from a human donor in good health. Some clones in this sample may be carry-over from other donors' samples.

CDR3 protein: CASRHDHRGLGKTQYF. The gene calls are TRBV28 and TRBJ2-5; the TRBD1 assignment by TCRdb is unverifiable without DNA. CDR3 length equals 16 residues. The germline V gene encodes CDR1 MDHEN and CDR2 SYDVKM.